These T cell receptor beta chains were read from a single sample in a study of blood T cell repertoires in COVID-19. Sequencing was performed with immunoSEQ multiplex PCR; in TCRdb, only in-frame clones are kept and a portion is missing. This repertoire shows some 530,000 clones, 75% to 90% found once; its top ten account for around 7.9%. Sequencing used PBMCs or T cells enriched from blood (not recorded which). All receptors come from a woman aged 55 to 70 who had recovered from COVID-19. Each CDR3 is given without its conserved first and last residue.

v_call	j_call	cdr3_aa
TRBV18	TRBJ1-6	ASSPQPTGNSPLH
TRBV2	TRBJ1-6	ASQTGLGNSPLH
TRBV27	TRBJ2-3	ASSPTPGLSTDTQY
TRBV30	TRBJ1-5	AWSVGTAQNQPQH
TRBV24-1	TRBJ2-1	ATSEYRVNEQF
TRBV29-1	TRBJ1-2	SAAEGSGYGYT
TRBV5-1	TRBJ2-3	ASSLTSGDGDTQY
TRBV6-5	TRBJ1-4	ASTGGDLLKKLF
TRBV4-1	TRBJ2-7	ASSQEDRREQY
TRBV6-1	TRBJ2-4	ASSEALGARWDIQY
TRBV10-3	TRBJ1-6	AISESGGSGSPLH
TRBV3-1/TRBV3-2	TRBJ2-2	ASSQGEVTGELF
TRBV2	TRBJ1-1	ASSEWPQKDTF
TRBV5-1	TRBJ1-6	ASSLAGWGGNNSPLH
TRBV19	TRBJ1-5	ASSSKPRDSSNQPQH
TRBV6-1	TRBJ2-1	ASSDIRGDEQF
TRBV5-1	TRBJ2-3	ASSLRTGSGADTQY
TRBV11-2	TRBJ2-7	ASSPSGSGGYEQY
TRBV4-2	TRBJ2-7	ASSQDRGYEQY
TRBV3-1/TRBV3-2	TRBJ1-6	ASTTGLSSPLH
TRBV7-2	TRBJ2-7	ASSAQRGGYEQY
TRBV2	TRBJ1-5	ASRVKQEQPQH
TRBV25-1	TRBJ1-2	ATPPQGDGYT
TRBV7-2	TRBJ1-4	ASSTGQGLGEKLF
TRBV5-1	TRBJ2-6	ASSIGGAGANVLT
TRBV5-1	TRBJ2-2	ASSPSAGTSGGAGGELF
TRBV18	TRBJ1-4	ASSQDRSREKLF
TRBV6-5	TRBJ1-6	ASRSGNSPLH
TRBV19	TRBJ1-1	ASSMTGGGYEAF
TRBV3-1/TRBV3-2	TRBJ2-5	ASSQDWLAGESQETQY
TRBV4-1	TRBJ1-4	ASSDRRTNEKLF
TRBV24-1	TRBJ2-1	ATSRKGSDEQF
TRBV6-5	TRBJ1-2	ASSLDRADYGYT
TRBV28	TRBJ1-5	ASRRDREYHSNQPQH
TRBV5-1	TRBJ1-1	ASSSRPRGGDTEAF
TRBV24-1	TRBJ1-4	ATSDNRGNEKLF
TRBV10-3	TRBJ1-1	AAGTGGRRTEAF
TRBV9	TRBJ2-7	ASSVGPILAGGYEQY
TRBV28	TRBJ1-5	AGTAGGRSQPQH
TRBV24-1	TRBJ1-1	ATSRGGVNTEAF
TRBV5-1	TRBJ1-6	ASSLAGIGSSYNSPLH
TRBV6-1	TRBJ1-2	ASSEDSSNLYGYT
TRBV3-1/TRBV3-2	TRBJ2-2	ASRFGRRGGATSNTGELF
TRBV7-8	TRBJ1-5	ASSLFQGNSNQPQH
TRBV11-3	TRBJ2-2	ASRLGANTGELF
TRBV9	TRBJ1-1	ASSLRPGENTEAF
TRBV9	TRBJ2-1	ASSVSAVDRGGNEQF
TRBV5-5	TRBJ1-2	ASSLASTTDYGYT
TRBV10-2	TRBJ1-2	ASSGTGGYGYT
TRBV18	TRBJ1-1	ASSPQGATEAF
TRBV28	TRBJ2-5	ASSLYDSPSQETQY
TRBV6-4	TRBJ1-2	ASSDPYRGPFGYT